This T cell receptor beta chain is from a study of cytomegalovirus exposure and HLA in healthy donors. Overall study findings and caveats: Altogether, 164 TCR beta chains were recorded as cytomegalovirus-associated. A later look showed TCR association rates differing by HLA locus, highest for DRB1 and lowest for HLA-C. An observed cluster of highly shared sequence variants was recorded as a likely sequencing artifact.

13 Jbeta primers and 60 Vbeta primers were used for the PCR. The repertoire was sequenced with immunoSEQ multiplex PCR; TCRdb's copy has only in-frame clones and lacks some. This sample yields fewer than 85,000 clones, of which about four fifths are seen a single time; around 5.8% belongs to the top ten. In regard to this clone: Its antigen is not identified.

Between the trimmed V and J ends, which lost 6 bases and 2 bases, there was a span of 11 bases. Germline CDR1 MDHEN, CDR2 SYDVKM. The CDR3 covers 13 residues. V gene TRBV28 combines with J gene TRBJ2-7; perhaps TRBD1 as D (6 bases). The clonotype comes from a male donor in good health and CMV-seropositive. The sequencing sample was made of PBMCs. CDR3 nucleotides: TGTGCCAGCAGACCTGGACAGACCTACGAGCAGTACTTC. Translation gives CASRPGQTYEQYF.